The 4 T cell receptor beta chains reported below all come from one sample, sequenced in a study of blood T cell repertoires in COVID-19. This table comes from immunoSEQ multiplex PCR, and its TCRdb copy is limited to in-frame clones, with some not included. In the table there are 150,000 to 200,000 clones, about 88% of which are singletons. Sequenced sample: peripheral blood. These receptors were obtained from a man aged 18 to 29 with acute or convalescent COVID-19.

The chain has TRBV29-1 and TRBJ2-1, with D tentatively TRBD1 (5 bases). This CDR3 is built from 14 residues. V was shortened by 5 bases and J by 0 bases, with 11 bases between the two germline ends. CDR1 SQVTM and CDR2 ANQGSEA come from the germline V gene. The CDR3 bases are TGCAGCGTTCACAGGAGCACCTCCTACAATGAGCAGTTCTTC. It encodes CSVHRSTSYNEQFF.

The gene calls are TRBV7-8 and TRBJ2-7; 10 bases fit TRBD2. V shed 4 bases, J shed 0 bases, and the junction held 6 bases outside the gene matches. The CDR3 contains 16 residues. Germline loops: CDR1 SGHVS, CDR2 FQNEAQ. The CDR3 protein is CASSSHSGRSSYEQYF. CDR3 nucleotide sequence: TGTGCCAGCAGCTCTCATAGCGGGAGGAGCTCCTACGAGCAGTACTTC.

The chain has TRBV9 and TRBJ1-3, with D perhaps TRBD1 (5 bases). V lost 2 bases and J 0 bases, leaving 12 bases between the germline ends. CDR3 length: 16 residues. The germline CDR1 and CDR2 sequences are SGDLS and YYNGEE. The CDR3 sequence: CASSVQGSLSGNTIYF. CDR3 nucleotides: TGTGCCAGCAGCGTCCAGGGTTCACTCTCTGGAAACACCATATATTTT. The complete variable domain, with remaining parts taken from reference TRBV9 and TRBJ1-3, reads DSGVTQTPKHLITATGQRVTLRCSPRSGDLSVYWYQQSLDQGLQFLIQYYNGEERAKGNILERFSAQQFPDLHSELNLSSLELGDSALYFCASSVQGSLSGNTIYFGEGSWLTVV.

CDR3 coding DNA: TGTGCCAGCAGCGTAGCGGGACAGGGCACGCACGAGCAGTACTTC. It yields the protein CASSVAGQGTHEQYF. V usage is TRBV9 and J usage is TRBJ2-7, with 9 bases matching TRBD1. Losses at the gene ends were 0 bases for V and 5 bases for J; bases not matched to a gene: 6. The CDR3 is 15 residues long. CDR1 is SGDLS and CDR2 is YYNGEE in the germline V gene.